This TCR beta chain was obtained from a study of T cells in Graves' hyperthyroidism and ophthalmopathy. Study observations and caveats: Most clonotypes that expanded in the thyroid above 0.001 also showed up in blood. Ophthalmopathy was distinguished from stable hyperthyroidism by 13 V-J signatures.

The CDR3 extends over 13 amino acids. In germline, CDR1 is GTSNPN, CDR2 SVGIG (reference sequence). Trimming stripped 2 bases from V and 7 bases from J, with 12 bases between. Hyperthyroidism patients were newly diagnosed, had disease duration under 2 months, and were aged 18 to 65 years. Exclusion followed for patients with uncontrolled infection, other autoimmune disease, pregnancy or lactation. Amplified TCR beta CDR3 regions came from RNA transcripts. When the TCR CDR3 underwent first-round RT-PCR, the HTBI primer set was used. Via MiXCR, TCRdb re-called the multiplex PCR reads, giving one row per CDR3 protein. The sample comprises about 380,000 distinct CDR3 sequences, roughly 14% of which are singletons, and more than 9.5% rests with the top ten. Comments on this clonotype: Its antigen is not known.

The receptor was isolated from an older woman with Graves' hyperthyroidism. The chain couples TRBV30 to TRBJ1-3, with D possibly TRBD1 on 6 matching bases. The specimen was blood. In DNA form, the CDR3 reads TGTGCCTGGAGTTTGCAGGGGAGGAACACCATATATTTT. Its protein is CAWSLQGRNTIYF.